A selection of T cell receptor beta chains follows, all from one sample in a study of CD8+CD57+ T cells in acquired aplastic anemia. TCRdb redid the calling of the reads with MiXCR, one entry per CDR3 protein. In the table there are 200,000 to 300,000 distinct CDR3 sequences, about 44% of which are singletons. The sequenced material came from sorted CD4+, CD8+, or CD8+CD57+ T cells (not recorded which) from PBMCs. These receptors came from a human donor with aplastic anemia. Each CDR3 is given with its conserved first and last residue. D genes are given only for firm matches. Not every row has a clone size; where given, it reads once, few, many or a size class.

d_call	v_call	j_call	clone_size	cdr3_aa	cdr3_nt
-	TRBV9	TRBJ1-1	many	CASSVGGQGNTEAFF	TGTGCCAGCAGCGTAGGTGGGCAGGGTAACACTGAAGCTTTCTTT
TRBD1	TRBV24-1	TRBJ2-7	-	CATSHFRVDRGSYEQYF	TGTGCCACCAGTCATTTTCGCGTGGACAGGGGGTCTTATGAACAGTACTTC
-	TRBV28	TRBJ1-1	few	CASTRWRDGNTEAFF	TGTGCCAGCACCCGATGGAGGGACGGAAACACTGAAGCTTTCTTT
-	TRBV9	TRBJ2-7	many	CASSLGATSYEQYF	TGTGCCAGCAGCCTGGGGGCTACCTCCTACGAGCAGTACTTC
-	TRBV4-1	TRBJ1-5	-	CASSRQVELGQPQHF	TGCGCCAGCAGCCGTCAAGTCGAGTTAGGGCAGCCCCAGCATTTT
-	TRBV20-1	TRBJ1-2	-	CSARDMEKANYGYTF	TGCAGTGCTAGAGATATGGAGAAAGCTAACTATGGCTACACCTTC
-	TRBV7-3	TRBJ2-7	many	CASSLGGSREQYF	TGTGCCAGCAGCCTAGGGGGGTCCAGGGAGCAGTACTTC
-	TRBV6-2/TRBV6-3	TRBJ2-7	many	CASSFTPIYEQYF	TGTGCCAGCAGTTTCACCCCGATCTACGAGCAGTACTTC
-	TRBV11-1	TRBJ1-2	many	CASRDGRTERTLGGYTF	TGTGCCAGCCGCGATGGGAGGACAGAAAGAACACTGGGTGGCTACACCTTC
-	TRBV7-2	TRBJ2-1	many	CASSLVLEGGYEQFF	TGTGCCAGCAGCTTAGTCTTGGAGGGGGGTTATGAGCAGTTCTTC
-	TRBV5-6	TRBJ1-2	-	CASSYGTAAYGYTF	TGTGCCAGCAGCTACGGGACCGCAGCGTATGGCTACACCTTC
TRBD2	TRBV15	TRBJ2-7	many	CATSRLSPGTSGKWPYEQYF	TGTGCCACCAGCCGCCTATCTCCCGGGACTAGCGGGAAATGGCCCTACGAGCAGTACTTC
TRBD1	TRBV30	TRBJ1-1	few	CAWEPGQGNTEAFF	TGTGCCTGGGAACCGGGACAGGGGAACACTGAAGCTTTCTTT
-	TRBV11-3	TRBJ2-3	many	CASSITPVQGTTDTQYF	TGTGCCAGCAGCATCACCCCCGTACAGGGAACCACAGATACGCAGTATTTT
-	TRBV12-3/TRBV12-4	TRBJ2-5	once	CASSLSASARETQYF	TGTGCCAGCAGTTTAAGTGCTAGCGCGAGGGAGACCCAGTACTTC
-	TRBV4-1	TRBJ1-5	few	CASSYRLGTFVTIQPQHF	TGCGCCAGCAGCTACCGCCTGGGGACATTTGTTACCATTCAGCCCCAGCATTTT
-	TRBV15	TRBJ2-2	-	CASGLAGTLRPNTGELFF	TGTGCCAGCGGCTTAGCCGGGACACTGCGTCCGAACACCGGGGAGCTGTTTTTT
-	TRBV7-9	TRBJ1-2	many	CASRALGRTDSYGYTF	TGTGCCAGCAGAGCATTGGGTAGGACGGACTCCTATGGCTACACCTTC
-	TRBV6-5	TRBJ1-5	-	CASTVGAGTDTQHF	TGTGCCAGCACCGTGGGGGCCGGCACAGATACGCAGCATTTT
TRBD1	TRBV5-6	TRBJ2-1	many	CASSRRTGDEQFF	TGTGCCAGCAGCCGACGGACAGGGGATGAGCAGTTCTTC
-	TRBV19	TRBJ1-4	-	CASSLDRPTNEKLFF	TGTGCCAGTAGTCTCGACAGGCCAACTAATGAAAAACTGTTTTTT
-	TRBV19	TRBJ1-2	-	CASSTSGTPEGYTF	TGTGCCAGTAGTACTTCCGGGACCCCCGAGGGCTACACCTTC
-	TRBV9	TRBJ2-5	-	CASSVSAYQETQYF	TGTGCCAGCAGCGTAAGTGCGTACCAAGAGACCCAGTACTTC